This is a list of T cell receptor beta chains from one sample in a study of T cell repertoires in cytomegalovirus infection. These receptors lack a known antigen. One entry per CDR3 protein, called by TCRdb with MiXCR from the reads. The profile shows fewer than 850,000 distinct CDR3 sequences, 25% to 35% of them singletons. The material was cultured CD8+ T cells from PBMCs, obtained from culture after CMV antigen stimulation. Every receptor here comes from a human donor in good health (CMV status not recorded). Some clones in this sample may be carry-over from other donors' samples. Each CDR3 is given with its conserved first and last residue. A D gene is named only where the DNA matches it firmly. Only part of the rows carry a size: once, few, many, or a class if the clone is expanded.

clone size | J gene | D gene | V gene | CDR3 DNA | CDR3 protein
many | TRBJ2-5 | TRBD2 | TRBV4-2 | TGTGCCAGCAGCCAAGATGAGGTAGCGGGGGCTCAAGAGACCCAGTACTTC | CASSQDEVAGAQETQYF
few | TRBJ1-2 | TRBD1 | TRBV6-5 | TGTGCCAGCAGTCCACTCCCTACAGGGGGCGACGCGAATGGCTACACCTTC | CASSPLPTGGDANGYTF
- | TRBJ2-7 | TRBD1 | TRBV23-1 | TGCGCCAGCAGTTTCACAGGGGACATAAGCTACGAGCAGTACTTC | CASSFTGDISYEQYF
- | TRBJ2-5 | TRBD2 | TRBV6-5 | TGTGCCAGCAGTGGGGGACTAGCGGGGGACTACGAGACCCAGTACTTC | CASSGGLAGDYETQYF
- | TRBJ2-1 | - | TRBV7-9 | TGTGCCAGCAGCCCTGCGCTGAGCGATGAGCAGTTCTTC | CASSPALSDEQFF
few | TRBJ2-3 | - | TRBV27 | TGTGCCAGCAGTCCCGTTTCCCCGATAGATGATACGCAGTATTTT | CASSPVSPIDDTQYF
few | TRBJ1-1 | - | TRBV6-2/TRBV6-3 | TGTGCCAGCAGTTACTCAGGGGGATCGAACACTGAAGCTTTCTTT | CASSYSGGSNTEAFF
- | TRBJ1-1 | - | TRBV11-3 | TGTGCCAGCAGCTTTCGTGGGGGTTGGGGTATGAACACTGAAGCTTTCTTT | CASSFRGGWGMNTEAFF
- | TRBJ1-1 | TRBD1 | TRBV6-6 | TGTGCCAGCAGTTACTCGGTTACGACAGGGGTCACTGAAGCTTTCTTT | CASSYSVTTGVTEAFF
- | TRBJ2-1 | TRBD2 | TRBV5-1 | TGCGCCAGCAGCTTGATCAAGCGGGGGGCCTCCTACAATGAGCAGTTCTTC | CASSLIKRGASYNEQFF
- | TRBJ2-5 | TRBD2 | TRBV7-6 | TGTGCCAGCAGCGTCTTAGCGGGGGGGCCAGAAAGAGAGACCCAGTACTTC | CASSVLAGGPERETQYF
- | TRBJ2-2 | - | TRBV7-3 | TGTGCCAGCAGCCCTTGGGCGGGGGCAGGGACCGGGGAGCTGTTTTTT | CASSPWAGAGTGELFF
once | TRBJ1-1 | - | TRBV29-1 | TGCAGCGTTCTTAAGGGACATCGGAACACTGAAGCTTTCTTT | CSVLKGHRNTEAFF
few | TRBJ2-3 | TRBD2 | TRBV3-1 | TGTGCCAGCAGCCAAGAGATGTTGCGGGGGGACACAGATACGCAGTATTTT | CASSQEMLRGDTDTQYF
- | TRBJ2-1 | - | TRBV20-1 | TGCAGTGCTAGACCCAGGACAGCAAGCTCCTACAATGAGCAGTTCTTC | CSARPRTASSYNEQFF
few | TRBJ2-1 | - | TRBV7-3 | TGTGCCAGCAGCTTAACGCGCGCGGGGAGCTCCTACAATGAGCAGTTCTTC | CASSLTRAGSSYNEQFF
- | TRBJ2-1 | TRBD2 | TRBV20-1 | TGCAGTGCTAGAGATCTCCAGGCTAGCGGGGGGGCCTACAATGAGCAGTTCTTC | CSARDLQASGGAYNEQFF
- | TRBJ1-2 | TRBD1 | TRBV2 | TGTGCCAGCATAGAACAGGGGAGCTATGGCTACACCTTC | CASIEQGSYGYTF
- | TRBJ2-7 | - | TRBV12-3/TRBV12-4 | TGTGCCAGCAGTACAGGGATCCACGAGCAGTACTTC | CASSTGIHEQYF
few | TRBJ2-3 | - | TRBV10-2 | TGCGCCACCGCCACAGATACGCAGTATTTT | CATATDTQYF
- | TRBJ2-2 | - | TRBV6-2/TRBV6-3 | TGTGCCAGCATCATACGGGTGGGGGCGCAGGACACCGGGGAGCTGTTTTTT | CASIIRVGAQDTGELFF
few | TRBJ2-6 | - | TRBV15 | TGTGCCACCGCCGGAGGGAAAAGCTCTGGGGCCAACGTCCTGACTTTC | CATAGGKSSGANVLTF
- | TRBJ2-3 | - | TRBV4-1 | TGCGCCAGCAGCCAAAGTGGTCTGCTCACAGATACGCAGTATTTT | CASSQSGLLTDTQYF
few | TRBJ2-7 | - | TRBV12-3/TRBV12-4 | TGTGCCAGCAGACACGGGGTATTATACGAGCAGTACTTC | CASRHGVLYEQYF
few | TRBJ1-2 | - | TRBV11-1 | TGTGCCAGCAGCTCCGGGTGGACGGATTGGGATGGCTACACCTTC | CASSSGWTDWDGYTF
many | TRBJ1-3 | - | TRBV7-9 | TGTGCCAGCAGTTCGGTAGGGGCGAACTCTGGAAACACCATATATTTT | CASSSVGANSGNTIYF
- | TRBJ1-1 | - | TRBV5-6 | TGTGCCAGCAGCTTGGGTCTGGGGGGTGGTATGGCTTTCTTT | CASSLGLGGGMAFF
- | TRBJ2-3 | TRBD2 | TRBV7-9 | TGTGCCAGCAGCTTATCGACTAGCGGGGGGACCACAGATACGCAGTATTTT | CASSLSTSGGTTDTQYF
few | TRBJ2-1 | TRBD1 | TRBV6-1 | TGTGCCAGCAGTGAACTGGACAGGGGCTACAATGAGCAGTTCTTC | CASSELDRGYNEQFF
many | TRBJ2-1 | - | TRBV7-3 | TGTGCCAGCAGCTTAAAAGGGGACAATCCCTACAATGAGCAGTTCTTC | CASSLKGDNPYNEQFF
many | TRBJ2-5 | - | TRBV7-2 | TGTGCCAGCAGCAAGGAGACCCAGTACTTC | CASSKETQYF
few | TRBJ2-3 | - | TRBV10-3 | TGTGCCATCAGTGAGTTACCAGGGTATTCGAGGACAGATACGCAGTATTTT | CAISELPGYSRTDTQYF
- | TRBJ2-5 | - | TRBV30 | TGTGCCTGGAGTCTACCTGACGGGCTCCAAGAGACCCAGTACTTC | CAWSLPDGLQETQYF
- | TRBJ1-2 | - | TRBV6-1 | TGTGCCAGCAGTTTTTCCGACAGTGGCTATGGCTACACCTTC | CASSFSDSGYGYTF
once | TRBJ2-1 | - | TRBV7-9 | TGTGCCAACAGCTTAGTGGTTTCTTACAATGAGCAGTTCTTC | CANSLVVSYNEQFF
- | TRBJ2-1 | - | TRBV14 | TGTGCCAGCAGCCGAACGACAGATGATGAGCAGTTCTTC | CASSRTTDDEQFF
- | TRBJ2-1 | - | TRBV15 | TGTGCCACCAGCAGAGATTTAGGGGGACCCTACAATGAGCAGTTCTTC | CATSRDLGGPYNEQFF
- | TRBJ1-1 | TRBD1 | TRBV6-1 | TGTGCCATCCCCGACAGGGCCGGTCTCGGGGGCACTGAAGCTTTCTTT | CAIPDRAGLGGTEAFF
- | TRBJ2-6 | - | TRBV28 | TGTGCCAGCAGTTTAACCCTGGATGGGGCCAACGTCCTGACTTTC | CASSLTLDGANVLTF
- | TRBJ2-1 | TRBD1 | TRBV15 | TGTGCCACCAGCGGACGTACAGGGGGCGTAGGAAATGAGCAGTTCTTC | CATSGRTGGVGNEQFF
few | TRBJ2-1 | TRBD1 | TRBV20-1 | TGCAGTGCTAGAGCCGACGGGACAGGGGCCTACAATGAGCAGTTCTTC | CSARADGTGAYNEQFF
many | TRBJ2-3 | - | TRBV7-2 | TGTGCCAGCAGTTACGGATCCGGACGATCCACAGATACGCAGTATTTT | CASSYGSGRSTDTQYF
- | TRBJ2-4 | - | TRBV5-1 | TGCGCCAGCAGCTCAAATCCAACCCAGGGGAAAGGCAAAAACATTCAGTACTTC | CASSSNPTQGKGKNIQYF
- | TRBJ2-3 | TRBD1 | TRBV3-1 | TGTGCCAGCAGCCAAGAAACAGGGGGTCGAGGAGATACGCAGTATTTT | CASSQETGGRGDTQYF
few | TRBJ2-5 | - | TRBV12-5 | TGTGCTACCAGCCATCGGGAGACCCAGTACTTC | CATSHRETQYF
- | TRBJ2-2 | - | TRBV27 | TGTGCCAGCAGTTTAACGGCGAACACCGGGGAGCTGTTTTTT | CASSLTANTGELFF